The 22 T cell receptor beta chains below come from one sample, sequenced in a study of cytomegalovirus exposure and HLA in healthy donors. The PCR had 60 Vbeta and 13 Jbeta primers. This table comes from immunoSEQ multiplex PCR, and its TCRdb copy is limited to in-frame clones, with some not included. The sample comprises more than 85,000 clones, over 75% of which are singletons, and about 2.1% rests with the top ten. The sequenced sample consisted of PBMCs. All receptors derive from a boy aged 5-17 years in good health and CMV-seronegative.

The V call is TRBV4-3, the J call TRBJ2-2; 12 positions match TRBD1. The V segment lost 0 bases and the J segment 6 bases; nucleotides outside the gene matches: 8. The germline gives CDR1 LGHNA, CDR2 YSLEER. CDR3 length equals 18 residues. CDR3 in amino acids: CASSQDLGTGGKAGELFF. CDR3 in DNA: TGCGCCAGCAGCCAAGACCTCGGGACAGGGGGCAAGGCCGGGGAGCTGTTTTTT.

The chain links TRBV14 to TRBJ1-6; D not resolved. CDR3 length: 15 amino acids. CDR1 SGHDN and CDR2 FVKESK come from the germline V gene. V lost 2 bases, J lost 9 bases, and 14 bases lay in between. The CDR3: CASSQFLNGGSPLHF. CDR3 nucleotides: TGTGCCAGCAGCCAATTCCTCAATGGCGGTTCACCCCTCCACTTT.

This clone was seen only a few times. The same CDR3 also results from other DNA sequences found in this sample. The chain is built from TRBV5-1 and TRBJ2-7; TRBD1 might be the D (6 bases). Trimming took off 2 bases at V and 2 bases at J, with 11 bases between the two ends. The CDR3 length is 14 residues. Germline loops: CDR1 SGHRS, CDR2 YFSETQ. CDR3 amino acids: CASSFAGEPYEQYF. The CDR3 nucleotides read TGCGCCAGCAGCTTTGCAGGGGAGCCCTACGAGCAGTACTTC.

The chain links TRBV6-4 to TRBJ2-3; the match to TRBD1 covers 9 bases. Germline V CDR1 and CDR2: MRHNA, SNTAGT. V shed 3 bases and J 3 bases; nucleotides not matched to a gene: 4. There are 15 residues in the CDR3. CDR3 loop: CASSEGQGSTDTQYF. CDR3 nucleotide sequence: TGTGCCAGCAGTGAAGGACAGGGGAGTACAGATACGCAGTATTTT.

V gene TRBV7-2 combines with J gene TRBJ2-5; no reliable D call. Germline V lookup: CDR1 SGHTA, CDR2 FQGNSA. V was cut by 5 bases and J by 3 bases, with 19 bases left in between. The CDR3 extends over 16 amino acids. CDR3: CASSRPGDRSEETQYF. CDR3 coding DNA: TGTGCCAGCAGCCGCCCTGGAGACCGGTCAGAAGAGACCCAGTACTTC.

This clone was counted a single time. The rearrangement joins TRBV28 to TRBJ1-2; 10 bases match TRBD1. Trimming removed 8 bases from V and 0 bases from J; junction bases left unmatched: 6. The CDR3 has 15 amino acids. Per the germline V gene, CDR1 is MDHEN and CDR2 is SYDVKM. The CDR3 bases are TGTGCCAGCTCAGAGACAGGGGGCACTAACTATGGCTACACCTTC. As protein: CASSETGGTNYGYTF.

The chain employs TRBV4-1 and TRBJ1-6; TRBD1 matches at 7 bases. Losses at the gene ends were 4 bases for V and 8 bases for J; bases not matched to a gene: 8. The CDR3 is 15 amino acids. In germline, CDR1 is MGHRA, CDR2 YSYEKL. The CDR3 here is CASSRTGTEDSPLHF. The CDR3 DNA sequence: TGCGCCAGCAGCCGAACCGGGACAGAGGATTCACCCCTCCACTTT.

This clone was picked up one time. The gene calls are TRBV28 and TRBJ1-3; D gene unclear. The end of the DNA aligns better with TRBJ2-2, so the J call may be wrong. The CDR3 is made up of 15 amino acids. Germline lookup yields CDR1 MDHEN and CDR2 SYDVKM. The CDR3 spells CAAQAPLANTGELFF. The DNA for the CDR3 is TGTGCCGCCCAAGCCCCTTTGGCGAACACCGGGGAGCTGTTTTTT.

The chain employs TRBV5-4 and TRBJ1-2, with TRBD1 matching 7 bases. The CDR3 is made up of 15 amino acids. Per germline, CDR1 SGHNT and CDR2 YYREEE (reference sequence). Trimming removed 0 bases from V and 2 bases from J; junction bases left unmatched: 4. The DNA for the CDR3 is TGTGCCAGCAGCTTGGGGGACAGTAAAAACTATGGCTACACCTTC. It codes for CASSLGDSKNYGYTF.

The chain couples TRBV14 to TRBJ2-7, with D possibly TRBD1 on 6 matching bases. From germline, CDR1 is SGHDN and CDR2 FVKESK. With 4 bases removed from V and 6 bases from J, the gap between germline ends came to 19 bases. The length of the CDR3 is 15 residues. In DNA form, the CDR3 reads TGTGCCAGCAGCCCAACTGGGACGGGACACTCCGAGCAGTACTTC. Protein: CASSPTGTGHSEQYF.

The V gene is TRBV7-8, the J gene TRBJ2-1; TRBD1 aligns across 10 bases. V lost 4 bases to trimming and J lost 7 bases; unmatched junction nucleotides: 7. Germline CDR1 SGHVS, CDR2 FQNEAQ. The CDR3 runs 15 residues. CDR3 loop: CASSSPGQGQNEQFF. CDR3 in DNA: TGTGCCAGCAGCTCCCCGGGACAGGGGCAAAATGAGCAGTTCTTC.

The chain uses TRBV28 and TRBJ2-7, with 7 positions matching TRBD1. Germline V CDR1 and CDR2: MDHEN, SYDVKM. V was pared by 8 bases and J by 2 bases, with 3 bases of the junction left unmatched. The CDR3 sequence is 12 residues long. CDR3 in amino acids: CASRTGAYEQYF. For the CDR3, the DNA is TGTGCCAGCCGGACAGGAGCCTACGAGCAGTACTTC.

J is TRBJ2-7 and V is TRBV7-9, with TRBD1 matching 8 bases. Per germline, CDR1 SEHNR and CDR2 FQNEAQ (reference sequence). The J segment lost 1 base and the V segment lost 6 bases, leaving 2 bases of the junction unmatched. This CDR3 is built from 13 residues. The CDR3 sequence: CASSRTGSYEQYF. Here the CDR3 DNA reads TGTGCCAGCAGTAGGACAGGGTCCTACGAGCAGTACTTC.

CDR3 region: CASSQGQGGFGQYF. CDR3 DNA: TGTGCCAGCAGCCAGGGACAGGGAGGCTTCGGGCAGTACTTC. This rearrangement joins TRBV14 to TRBJ2-7; TRBD1 matches 9 bases. This CDR3 spans 14 amino acids. J gave up 9 bases and V 3 bases, and 9 bases lay outside the gene matches. Looked up from germline, CDR1 is SGHDN and CDR2 is FVKESK.

For this clone: This same CDR3 is encoded by further DNA sequences in the sample. CDR3 in DNA: TGTGCCAGCAGTTTTGCAGAGAACACTGAAGCTTTCTTT. Translated: CASSFAENTEAFF. This chain joins TRBV27 and TRBJ1-1, with D hard to call. V lost 3 bases to trimming and J lost 1 base, with 6 bases between them. Germline V gene data show CDR1 as MNHEY and CDR2 as SMNVEV (reference sequence). The CDR3 sequence is 13 residues long.

This clone has only one observation. The chain combines TRBV13 with TRBJ1-2; D is ambiguous. The CDR3 runs to 14 residues. The germline V gene has CDR1 PRHDT and CDR2 FYEKMQ (reference sequence). Between the trimmed V and J ends, which lost 4 bases and 8 bases, there was a span of 17 bases. The CDR3 reads CASSSTDGAWGYTF. In DNA, the CDR3 is TGTGCCAGCAGCTCTACCGACGGAGCTTGGGGCTACACCTTC.

The chain is built from TRBV7-2 and TRBJ2-2, with D unclear. The CDR3 contains 14 residues. V was shortened by 1 base and J by 1 base, with 4 bases between the two germline ends. Looked up from germline, CDR1 is SGHTA and CDR2 is FQGNSA. The CDR3 DNA is TGTGCCAGCAGCTTAGGTCAGAACACCGGGGAGCTGTTTTTT. Amino acid sequence: CASSLGQNTGELFF.

The chain joins TRBV4-3 to TRBJ2-1; the match to TRBD2 covers 8 bases. There are 14 residues in the CDR3. Germline-derived CDR1 and CDR2 are LGHNA and YSLEER. Trimming took 4 bases from V and 6 from J; bases not matched to a gene: 5. CDR3 protein: CASSPVGLVNEQFF. Here the CDR3 DNA reads TGCGCCAGCAGCCCTGTGGGACTAGTCAATGAGCAGTTCTTC.

This clone has only one observation. V usage is TRBV29-1 and J usage is TRBJ1-1; TRBD1 is a possible D gene (5 bases). CDR1 is SQVTM and CDR2 is ANQGSEA in the germline V gene. Trimming took 4 bases from V and 7 from J, leaving 16 bases between them. The CDR3 spans 13 residues. CDR3 coding DNA: TGCAGCGTTGGGCCGGGGGACGAAGGTGAAGCTTTCTTT. This gives the protein CSVGPGDEGEAFF.

V usage is TRBV4-2 and J usage is TRBJ2-1; D may be TRBD2 (6 bases). The germline V gene has CDR1 LGHNA and CDR2 YNFKEQ. CDR3 length equals 15 residues. V lost 1 base, J lost 12 bases, and 19 bases lay in between. For the CDR3, the DNA is TGTGCCAGCAGCCAAGTGTCTGAGCGGGCGTTTTGGCAGTTCTTC. This sequence encodes CASSQVSERAFWQFF.

This sequence joins TRBV2 and TRBJ1-1; D is undetermined. The CDR3 runs 15 residues. V was shortened by 7 bases and J by 5 bases, with 20 bases between the two germline ends. Germline CDR1 SNHLY, CDR2 FYNNEI. This chain's CDR3 is CASILSNPRGTEAFF. The CDR3 nucleotides are TGTGCCAGCATACTGAGCAACCCACGCGGTACTGAAGCTTTCTTT.

V and J are TRBV30 and TRBJ2-5; 7 bases fit TRBD1. CDR3 length equals 14 residues. The ends lost 3 bases at V and 5 bases at J; junction bases unmatched: 9. Looked up from germline, CDR1 is GTSNPN and CDR2 is SVGIG (reference sequence). The CDR3 coding sequence is TGTGCCTGGAGCCAGGGGACAGCCGGGGAGACCCAGTACTTC. Amino acid sequence: CAWSQGTAGETQYF.